This is a list of T cell receptor beta chains from one sample in a study of blood T cell repertoires in COVID-19. Clones were read by immunoSEQ multiplex PCR, and TCRdb kept only the in-frame ones, dropping some. The repertoire holds approximately 150,000 clones, with roughly 81% as singletons. The material sequenced was peripheral blood. The receptors were gathered from a human donor with acute or convalescent COVID-19. The donor label of this sample is uncertain. The CDR3 runs from the conserved cysteine through the conserved F or W. The D gene is left open where the match is weak. Size is omitted from some rows. Given values are once, few, many or a class for expanded clones.

V: TRBV6-6
J: TRBJ2-6
size: -
D: TRBD1
length: 16
DNA: TGTGCCAGCACCGGACAGGGGAAATCTGGGGCCAACGTCCTGACTTTC
CDR3: CASTGQGKSGANVLTF

V: TRBV28
J: TRBJ1-2
size: -
D: TRBD1
length: 12
DNA: TGTGCCAGCAGTTCCCAGGGGGTTGGCTACACCTTC
CDR3: CASSSQGVGYTF

V: TRBV19
J: TRBJ1-2
size: -
D: TRBD1
length: 15
DNA: TGTGCCAGTAGTATAGCCCAGACAGGGTTCTATGGCTACACCTTC
CDR3: CASSIAQTGFYGYTF

V: TRBV6-2/TRBV6-3
J: TRBJ1-5
size: -
D: TRBD1
length: 15
DNA: TGTGCCAGCAGTCGGACAGGGGTACGTAATCAGCCCCAGCATTTT
CDR3: CASSRTGVRNQPQHF

V: TRBV7-3
J: TRBJ2-1
size: once
D: TRBD1
length: 14
DNA: TGTGCCAGCAGCCTGCGGACAGGGGGAAATGAGCAGTTCTTC
CDR3: CASSLRTGGNEQFF

V: TRBV3-1/TRBV3-2
J: TRBJ2-2
size: -
D: TRBD2
length: 16
DNA: TGTGCCAGCAGCCAAGGGACTAGCGGAAACACCGGGGAGCTGTTTTTT
CDR3: CASSQGTSGNTGELFF

V: TRBV28
J: TRBJ1-6
size: -
D: -
length: 17
DNA: TGTGCCAGCAGTTTAGGGGGCCAGGGTCGGTATAATTCACCCCTCCACTTT
CDR3: CASSLGGQGRYNSPLHF

V: TRBV6-5
J: TRBJ1-3
size: -
D: -
length: 14
DNA: TGTGCCAGCAGCCGCCGGTTCTCTGGAAACACCATATATTTT
CDR3: CASSRRFSGNTIYF

V: TRBV18
J: TRBJ2-3
size: -
D: -
length: 15
DNA: TGTGCCAGCTCACGAAGGGACTCTACCACAGATACGCAGTATTTT
CDR3: CASSRRDSTTDTQYF

V: TRBV28
J: TRBJ2-7
size: -
D: -
length: 13
DNA: TGTGCCAGCAGTTTCGGGAAACTCTACGAGCAGTACTTC
CDR3: CASSFGKLYEQYF

V: TRBV5-1
J: TRBJ1-3
size: -
D: TRBD1
length: 15
DNA: TGCGCCAGCAGCCGGGACAGGGGCTCTGGAAACACCATATATTTT
CDR3: CASSRDRGSGNTIYF

V: TRBV19
J: TRBJ2-7
size: -
D: -
length: 13
DNA: TGTGCCAGTAGTATGGGAGCTGCCTACGAGCAGTACTTC
CDR3: CASSMGAAYEQYF

V: TRBV7-2
J: TRBJ1-6
size: -
D: -
length: 16
DNA: TGTGCCAGCAGCTTACAAATCCGGGGAAATAATTCACCCCTCCACTTT
CDR3: CASSLQIRGNNSPLHF

V: TRBV29-1
J: TRBJ1-1
size: -
D: -
length: 13
DNA: TGCAGCGTTGAAGACCTGGGGACAAAGACGACTTTCTTT
CDR3: CSVEDLGTKTTFF

V: TRBV9
J: TRBJ2-1
size: -
D: TRBD2
length: 16
DNA: TGTGCCAGCAGCGTAGATGCACTAGCGGGGGACAATGAGCAGTTCTTC
CDR3: CASSVDALAGDNEQFF

V: TRBV7-9
J: TRBJ1-4
size: -
D: -
length: 16
DNA: TGTGCCAGCAGCAAGACGTACGGGACTCATGGTGAAAAACTGTTTTTT
CDR3: CASSKTYGTHGEKLFF

V: TRBV6-2/TRBV6-3
J: TRBJ2-3
size: -
D: TRBD1
length: 15
DNA: TGTGCCAGCAGTCGGACAGGGGCTCGGACAGATACGCAGTATTTT
CDR3: CASSRTGARTDTQYF

V: TRBV9
J: TRBJ1-4
size: -
D: -
length: 16
DNA: TGTGCCAGCAGCATCCAGGGTGGTCTTGCTAATGAAAAACTGTTTTTT
CDR3: CASSIQGGLANEKLFF

V: TRBV6-5
J: TRBJ2-5
size: -
D: -
length: 13
DNA: TGTGCCAGCACTACAGGTAGTGGAAAGACCCAGTACTTC
CDR3: CASTTGSGKTQYF

V: TRBV13
J: TRBJ1-2
size: -
D: -
length: 13
DNA: TGTGCCAGCAGCCAACAGGGTAACTATGGCTACACCTTC
CDR3: CASSQQGNYGYTF

V: TRBV29-1
J: TRBJ1-1
size: -
D: -
length: 13
DNA: TGCAGTGTCCTGGGAGCCACGAACACTGAAGCTTTCTTT
CDR3: CSVLGATNTEAFF

V: TRBV6-5
J: TRBJ1-2
size: -
D: TRBD1
length: 14
DNA: TGTGCCAGCAGTTTCTGGACAGGGGGCTTTGGCTACACCTTC
CDR3: CASSFWTGGFGYTF

V: TRBV19
J: TRBJ1-5
size: -
D: -
length: 13
DNA: TGTGCCAGTGCACAGGGCATCAATCAGCCCCAGCATTTT
CDR3: CASAQGINQPQHF

V: TRBV18
J: TRBJ1-1
size: -
D: -
length: 11
DNA: TGTGCCAGCTCCTCTGACACTGAAGCTTTCTTT
CDR3: CASSSDTEAFF

V: TRBV6-5
J: TRBJ2-7
size: -
D: TRBD1
length: 14
DNA: TGTGCCAGCGGGGGGGACAGGGAATTCGGCGAGCAGTACTTC
CDR3: CASGGDREFGEQYF

V: TRBV27
J: TRBJ1-1
size: once
D: -
length: 14
DNA: TGTGCCAGCGCATCAGGGGTAGGGTACACTGAAGCTTTCTTT
CDR3: CASASGVGYTEAFF

V: TRBV10-3
J: TRBJ1-4
size: -
D: -
length: 14
DNA: TGTGCCATCAGGGCCCGCGGGGGCGAGGGAAAACTGTTTTTT
CDR3: CAIRARGGEGKLFF

V: TRBV5-1
J: TRBJ1-1
size: -
D: -
length: 15
DNA: TGCGCCAGCAGCTTGGCAGCGGGGGCGCCTCCTGAAGCTTTCTTT
CDR3: CASSLAAGAPPEAFF

V: TRBV29-1
J: TRBJ1-2
size: -
D: TRBD1
length: 13
DNA: TGCAGCGTCGAGGACAGGGAAAACTATGGCTACACCTTC
CDR3: CSVEDRENYGYTF

V: TRBV7-8
J: TRBJ2-2
size: -
D: TRBD2
length: 15
DNA: TGTGCCAGCAGCCCGAGCGGGGCTTATACAGGGGAGCTGTTTTTT
CDR3: CASSPSGAYTGELFF

V: TRBV6-6
J: TRBJ1-5
size: -
D: TRBD1
length: 17
DNA: TGTGCCAGCAGTCGAACTGGACAGGCCTATAGCAATCAGCCCCAGCATTTT
CDR3: CASSRTGQAYSNQPQHF

V: TRBV11-2
J: TRBJ1-2
size: -
D: -
length: 12
DNA: TGTGCCAGCTCCGCAGGGTCCTATGGCTACACCTTC
CDR3: CASSAGSYGYTF

V: TRBV4-2
J: TRBJ1-5
size: -
D: TRBD1
length: 16
DNA: TGTGCCAGCAGCCATGGACAGGGTGGTAGCAATCAGCCCCAGCATTTT
CDR3: CASSHGQGGSNQPQHF

V: TRBV10-3
J: TRBJ2-3
size: -
D: -
length: 12
DNA: TGTGCCTCGTCAAAACAGGCAGATACGCAGTATTTT
CDR3: CASSKQADTQYF

V: TRBV7-2
J: TRBJ1-6
size: once
D: -
length: 15
DNA: TGTGCCAGCAGTTTCACGGGGGGGGGTAATTCACCCCTCCACTTT
CDR3: CASSFTGGGNSPLHF

V: TRBV28
J: TRBJ2-7
size: -
D: -
length: 15
DNA: TGTGCCAGCAGTGGTCAGGGAACTTTAATCTACGAGCAGTACTTC
CDR3: CASSGQGTLIYEQYF

V: TRBV11-3
J: TRBJ2-3
size: -
D: -
length: 13
DNA: TGTGCCAGCAGCCCGACAGGCGCGGATACGCAGTATTTT
CDR3: CASSPTGADTQYF

V: TRBV5-6
J: TRBJ2-3
size: -
D: -
length: 15
DNA: TGTGCCAGCAGCCGCGGGGACAGCTACACAGATACGCAGTATTTT
CDR3: CASSRGDSYTDTQYF

V: TRBV5-1
J: TRBJ2-2
size: -
D: TRBD2
length: 17
DNA: TGCGCCAGCAGCTCTGGCGCGGGGGGGCTTTTGGTCGGGGAGCTGTTTTTT
CDR3: CASSSGAGGLLVGELFF

V: TRBV19
J: TRBJ1-2
size: many
D: TRBD1
length: 14
DNA: TGTGCCAGTAGTGCCTACCAGGGGGCGGGTGGCTACACCTTC
CDR3: CASSAYQGAGGYTF

V: TRBV5-3
J: TRBJ2-6
size: -
D: -
length: 16
DNA: TGTGCCAGAAGCTCAATGACAGGCCCTGGGGCCAACGTCCTGACTTTC
CDR3: CARSSMTGPGANVLTF

V: TRBV9
J: TRBJ1-1
size: -
D: -
length: 13
DNA: TGTGCCAGCAGCAAAACAGGGTGGACTGAAGCTTTCTTT
CDR3: CASSKTGWTEAFF

V: TRBV12-3/TRBV12-4
J: TRBJ1-1
size: -
D: -
length: 12
DNA: TGTGCCAGCAGTATCGCCCTGGGCGTCGGTCTCTTT
CDR3: CASSIALGVGLF

V: TRBV5-4
J: TRBJ1-3
size: -
D: -
length: 15
DNA: TGTGCCAGCAGCTTTCAAAGCAACTCTGGAAACACCATATATTTT
CDR3: CASSFQSNSGNTIYF

V: TRBV12-5
J: TRBJ2-2
size: -
D: -
length: 15
DNA: TGTGCTAGTGGTTTGTTGTCGGGGGGCGGCGGGGAGCTGTTTTTT
CDR3: CASGLLSGGGGELFF

V: TRBV3-1/TRBV3-2
J: TRBJ1-4
size: -
D: TRBD1
length: 16
DNA: TGTGCCAGCAGCCTCTACCTCGGACAGGGGGCAGGAAAACTGTTTTTT
CDR3: CASSLYLGQGAGKLFF

V: TRBV28
J: TRBJ1-5
size: -
D: TRBD1
length: 16
DNA: TGTGCCAGCAGTTTAGAAGGCAGGGGGCAATCCCAGCCCCAGCATTTT
CDR3: CASSLEGRGQSQPQHF

V: TRBV7-2
J: TRBJ1-4
size: -
D: -
length: 14
DNA: TGTGCCAGCAGCTTATCGGGGACTAATGAAAAACTGTTTTTT
CDR3: CASSLSGTNEKLFF

V: TRBV30
J: TRBJ1-5
size: -
D: -
length: 12
DNA: TGTGCCTGGAGTGCTGGGGCTCAGCCCCAGCATTTT
CDR3: CAWSAGAQPQHF

V: TRBV5-6
J: TRBJ2-1
size: -
D: TRBD2
length: 16
DNA: TGTGCCAGCAGCTTGAGCCCAGCGGGAGCCTTCGGGGAGCAGTTCTTC
CDR3: CASSLSPAGAFGEQFF

V: TRBV19
J: TRBJ1-1
size: -
D: TRBD1
length: 15
DNA: TGTGCCAGTAGTGACCGGGACAGGGTAAGTACTGAAGCTTTCTTT
CDR3: CASSDRDRVSTEAFF

V: TRBV3-1/TRBV3-2
J: TRBJ1-6
size: once
D: -
length: 12
DNA: TGTGCCAGCAGCGACAGTAATTCACCCCTCCACTTT
CDR3: CASSDSNSPLHF

V: TRBV3-1/TRBV3-2
J: TRBJ1-4
size: few
D: -
length: 16
DNA: TGTGCCAGCAGCCACGGGACTTCCACAACTAATGAAAAACTGTTTTTT
CDR3: CASSHGTSTTNEKLFF

V: TRBV27
J: TRBJ1-1
size: -
D: -
length: 14
DNA: TGTGCCAGCAGTCCGCCCGGGAGGGCCCCTGAAGCTTTCTTT
CDR3: CASSPPGRAPEAFF

V: TRBV7-2
J: TRBJ2-1
size: -
D: TRBD2
length: 16
DNA: TGTGCCAGCAGCCCTAGTTTTGGGCGGGGGAGGAATGAGCAGTTCTTC
CDR3: CASSPSFGRGRNEQFF

V: TRBV5-1
J: TRBJ2-3
size: -
D: TRBD1
length: 17
DNA: TGCGCCAGCAGCTTAAGCAGGGGACAGGGGATGGGCGATACGCAGTATTTT
CDR3: CASSLSRGQGMGDTQYF